This T cell receptor (beta chain) comes out of a study of response to subunit inactivated influenza vaccine. Via MiXCR, TCRdb re-called the RT-PCR reads, giving one row per CDR3 protein. The sample holds a few hundred thousand distinct CDR3 sequences; approximately 11% are singletons and the top ten take less than 15%. Study-wide results and caveats: Authors suggested each seasonal influenza vaccination recruits few new T cells.

In its sample, this clonotype was seen a few times. The antigen is unknown. This clonotype was obtained from a man between 45 and 60 years old who received an inactivated influenza vaccine. The sample was PBMCs from blood, taken 45 days after vaccination.

The CDR3 DNA sequence: TGTGCCAGCTCTGCGCTTGGACAAGAAGATGGGACCCAGTACTTC. Amino acids: CASSALGQEDGTQYF. The rearrangement joins TRBV27 to TRBJ2-5; D possibly corresponds to TRBD1 (5 bases). Germline V lookup: CDR1 MNHEY, CDR2 SMNVEV (reference sequence). The CDR3 covers 15 residues. V lost 8 bases and J 7 bases, leaving 23 bases between the germline ends.